A single T cell receptor beta chain is shown here with its context. The sample is drawn from a study of blood T cell repertoires in COVID-19. Turning to the study itself: Spain, Italy and the United States supplied samples that represented acute and convalescent COVID-19. Nucleic acid was either cDNA or gDNA, and it came from T cells, B-cell-depleted T cells, or PBMCs.

Original processing methods: Researchers report that nucleated cell counts were estimated from reference gene primer amplification. Only in-frame clones appear in the TCRdb table, and some are missing; sequencing was by immunoSEQ multiplex PCR. V, J and clone size derive from that table, while D and trimming were established from the DNA sequence. The table includes roughly 220,000 clones, around 80% detected once. V was pared by 4 bases and J by 7 bases, with 19 bases between. CDR1 MGHRA and CDR2 YSYEKL come from the germline V gene. CDR3 length: 15 amino acids. This clonotype was obtained from a woman aged 70 to 79 with acute or convalescent COVID-19. V and J are TRBV4-1 and TRBJ1-1, with D possibly matching TRBD1 (6 bases). The source material was peripheral blood. The CDR3 reads CASSPPGQGRSEAFF. CDR3 DNA sequence: TGCGCCAGCAGCCCCCCGGGCCAGGGGAGAAGTGAAGCTTTCTTT.